Detailed here is one T cell receptor (beta chain). In germline, CDR1 is SGHVS, CDR2 FQNEAQ. The CDR3 contains 14 residues. Between the trimmed V and J ends, which lost 2 bases and 8 bases, there was a span of 12 bases. The data stem from a study of blood T cell repertoires in COVID-19. The assay was immunoSEQ multiplex PCR, and TCRdb's table has in-frame clones only and misses some. Of some 250,000 clones detected, about 68% appear once; the ten largest clones hold about 3.1%. This clonotype was sampled from a woman aged 80 or over with acute or convalescent COVID-19. The sequencing input was peripheral blood. This chain joins TRBV7-8 and TRBJ1-4; possible D gene TRBD1, 6 bases. The CDR3 sequence: CASSLPGGREKLFF. The CDR3 DNA reads TGTGCCAGCAGCTTACCGGGGGGCAGGGAAAAACTGTTTTTT.